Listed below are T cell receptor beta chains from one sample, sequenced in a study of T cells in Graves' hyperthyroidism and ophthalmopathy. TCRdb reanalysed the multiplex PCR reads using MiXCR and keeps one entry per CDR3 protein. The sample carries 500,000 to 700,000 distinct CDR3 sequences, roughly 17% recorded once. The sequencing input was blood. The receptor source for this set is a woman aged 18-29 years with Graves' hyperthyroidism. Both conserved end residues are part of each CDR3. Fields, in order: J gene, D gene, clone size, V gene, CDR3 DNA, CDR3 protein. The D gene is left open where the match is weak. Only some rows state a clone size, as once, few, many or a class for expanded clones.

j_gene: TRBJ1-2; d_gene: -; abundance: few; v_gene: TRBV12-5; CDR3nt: TGTGCTAGTGCTCTGGGCGGGGGCTATGGCTACACCTTC; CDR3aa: CASALGGGYGYTF
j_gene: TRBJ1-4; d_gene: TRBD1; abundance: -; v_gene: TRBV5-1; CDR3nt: TGCGCCAGCAGCTTGAATTCAGGGGGCTATGAAAAACTGTTTTTT; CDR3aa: CASSLNSGGYEKLFF
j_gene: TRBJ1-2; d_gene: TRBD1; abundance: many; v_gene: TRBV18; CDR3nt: TGTGCCAGCTCAGAGGACAGGGGGCTCTATGGCTACACCTTC; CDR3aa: CASSEDRGLYGYTF
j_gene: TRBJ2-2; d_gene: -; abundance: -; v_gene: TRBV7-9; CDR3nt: TGTGCCAGCAGCCTAGGCAGGGGCACCGGGGAGCTGTTTTTT; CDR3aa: CASSLGRGTGELFF
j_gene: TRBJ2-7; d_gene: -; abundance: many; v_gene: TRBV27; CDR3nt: TGTGCCAGCAGTTTATCCGCCGGGCCCAGCTCCTACGAGCAGTACTTC; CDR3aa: CASSLSAGPSSYEQYF
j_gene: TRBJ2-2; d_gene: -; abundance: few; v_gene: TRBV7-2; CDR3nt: TGTGCCAGCAGCCCTGCGGGGGGGGAGCTGTTTTTT; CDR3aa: CASSPAGGELFF
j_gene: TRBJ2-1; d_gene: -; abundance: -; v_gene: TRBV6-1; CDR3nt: TGTGCCAGCAGTGAATTTCGTGATTCTTACAATGAGCAGTTCTTC; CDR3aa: CASSEFRDSYNEQFF
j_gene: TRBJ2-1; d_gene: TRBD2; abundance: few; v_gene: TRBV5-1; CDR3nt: TGCGCCAGCAGCTTGGTGGCTCTAGCGGGAAGCGATGAGCAGTTCTTC; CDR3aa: CASSLVALAGSDEQFF
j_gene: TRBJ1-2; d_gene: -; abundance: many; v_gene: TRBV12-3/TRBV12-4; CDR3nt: TGTGCCAGCAGTTTTGGGACACTCAACTATGGCTACACCTTC; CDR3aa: CASSFGTLNYGYTF
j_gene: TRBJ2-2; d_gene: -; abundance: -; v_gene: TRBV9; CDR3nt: TGTGCCAGCAGCGTAGGAGGACAGAACACCGGGGAGCTGTTTTTT; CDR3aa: CASSVGGQNTGELFF
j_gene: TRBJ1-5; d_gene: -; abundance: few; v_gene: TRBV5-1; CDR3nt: TGCGCCAGCAGCTTGGGAGGGAAGGATCAGCCCCAGCATTTT; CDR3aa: CASSLGGKDQPQHF
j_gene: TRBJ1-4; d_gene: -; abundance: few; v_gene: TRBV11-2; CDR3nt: TGTGCCAGCAGCTTAGGAAGGACTGCAACTAATGAAAAACTGTTTTTT; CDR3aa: CASSLGRTATNEKLFF
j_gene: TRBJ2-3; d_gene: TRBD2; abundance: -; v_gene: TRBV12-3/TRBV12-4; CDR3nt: TGTGCCAGCAGTTTTCGATGGTCTAGCGGGGGTCATCATACGCAGTATTTT; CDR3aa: CASSFRWSSGGHHTQYF
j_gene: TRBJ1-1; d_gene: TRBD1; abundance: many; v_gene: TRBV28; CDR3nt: TGTGCCAGCAGTCTGGACAGGGGAGGCACTGAAGCTTTCTTT; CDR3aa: CASSLDRGGTEAFF
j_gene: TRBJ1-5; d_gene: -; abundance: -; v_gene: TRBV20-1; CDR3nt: TGCAGTGCTAGAGTTACAGTAGGCAATCAGCCCCAGCATTTT; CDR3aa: CSARVTVGNQPQHF
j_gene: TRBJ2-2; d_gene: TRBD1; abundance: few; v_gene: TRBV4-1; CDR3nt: TGCGCCAGCAGCCAAGAAATAGGCAGGGGGCGAACCGGGGAGCTGTTTTTT; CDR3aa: CASSQEIGRGRTGELFF
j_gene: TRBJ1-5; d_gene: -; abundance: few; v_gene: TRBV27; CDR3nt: TGTGCCAGCAGTTCCCAAGGACTGCCCAATCAGCCCCAGCATTTT; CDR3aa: CASSSQGLPNQPQHF
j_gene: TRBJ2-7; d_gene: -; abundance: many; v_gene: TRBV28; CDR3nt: TGTGCCAGCAGTTCCCCAACCCCGGGTTGGGGGATCCCCTACGAGCAGTACTTC; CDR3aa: CASSSPTPGWGIPYEQYF
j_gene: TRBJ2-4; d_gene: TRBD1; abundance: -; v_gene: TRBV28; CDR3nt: TGTGCCAGCAGTCCACCGGACAGGGGGTTGAACATTCAGTACTTC; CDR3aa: CASSPPDRGLNIQYF
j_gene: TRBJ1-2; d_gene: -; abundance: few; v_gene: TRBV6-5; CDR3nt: TGTGCCAGCAGTTACGGCAGCAGGAGCTATGGCTACACCTTC; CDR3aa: CASSYGSRSYGYTF
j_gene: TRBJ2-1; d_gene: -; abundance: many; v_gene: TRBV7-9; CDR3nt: TGTGCCAGCAGCTTATCGGCAGCCAAGCAGTTCTTC; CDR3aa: CASSLSAAKQFF
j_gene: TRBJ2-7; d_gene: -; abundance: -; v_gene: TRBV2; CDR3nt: TGTGCCAGCAGCCGATCCGGTTCTAGCGACTACGAGCAGTACTTC; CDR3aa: CASSRSGSSDYEQYF
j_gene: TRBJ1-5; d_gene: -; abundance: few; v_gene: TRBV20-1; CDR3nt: TGCAGTGCTCCCGGGGGGTTCGGACAGCCCCAGCATTTT; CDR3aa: CSAPGGFGQPQHF
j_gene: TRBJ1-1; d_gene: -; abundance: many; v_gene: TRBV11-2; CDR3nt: TGTGCCAGCAGCTTAGATCCGGGCAGTGAAGCTTTCTTT; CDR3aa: CASSLDPGSEAFF
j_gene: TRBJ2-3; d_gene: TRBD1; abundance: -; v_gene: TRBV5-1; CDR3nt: TGCGCCAGCAGCTTGGCCCGCGGGACAGGGAGGGCAGATACGCAGTATTTT; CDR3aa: CASSLARGTGRADTQYF
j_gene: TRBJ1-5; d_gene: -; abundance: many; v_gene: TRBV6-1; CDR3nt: TGTGCCAGCAGTTACTCCGTGGGCAGACGTCAGCCCCAGCATTTT; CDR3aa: CASSYSVGRRQPQHF
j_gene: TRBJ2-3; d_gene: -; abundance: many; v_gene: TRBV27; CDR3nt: TGTGCCAGCAGAAACGAGGAGAATGTTACTAGCACAGATACGCAGTATTTT; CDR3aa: CASRNEENVTSTDTQYF
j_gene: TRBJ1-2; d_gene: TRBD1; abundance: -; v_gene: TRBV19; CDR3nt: TGTGCCAGTACCCTACACGCGGCGGGTACAGGGGCCTATGGCTACACCTTC; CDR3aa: CASTLHAAGTGAYGYTF
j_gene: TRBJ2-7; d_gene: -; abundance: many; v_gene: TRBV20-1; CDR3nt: TGCAGTGCTAGAGGCCTGTGGGAGAGAGCCTACGAGCAGTACTTC; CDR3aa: CSARGLWERAYEQYF
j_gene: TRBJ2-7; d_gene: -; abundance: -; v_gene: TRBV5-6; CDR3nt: TGTGCCAGCAGCTTGGTAGGTACCCCCAGCTACGAGCAGTACTTC; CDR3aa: CASSLVGTPSYEQYF
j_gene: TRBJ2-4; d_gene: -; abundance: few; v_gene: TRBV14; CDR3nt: TGTGCCAGCAGCCAAGCAGGTCTAAACATTCAGTACTTC; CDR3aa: CASSQAGLNIQYF
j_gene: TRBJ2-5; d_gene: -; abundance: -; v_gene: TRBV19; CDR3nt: TGTGCCAGTAGTATTGGGCCTCAATTTGGTGGGGAGACCCAGTACTTC; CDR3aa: CASSIGPQFGGETQYF
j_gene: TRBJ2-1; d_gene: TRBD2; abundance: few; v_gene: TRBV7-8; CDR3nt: TGTGCCAGCAGCTTTAACCAGAGGACTAGCGGGGGGGTCTACAATGAGCAGTTCTTC; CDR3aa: CASSFNQRTSGGVYNEQFF
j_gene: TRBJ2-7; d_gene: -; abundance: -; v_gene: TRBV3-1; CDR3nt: TGTGCCAGCAGCCCCGGGGGAGTTCTGCAGTACTTC; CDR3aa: CASSPGGVLQYF
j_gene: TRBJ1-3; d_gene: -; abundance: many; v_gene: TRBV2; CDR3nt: TGTGCCAGCAGTGATTGGGATAACACCATATATTTT; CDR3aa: CASSDWDNTIYF
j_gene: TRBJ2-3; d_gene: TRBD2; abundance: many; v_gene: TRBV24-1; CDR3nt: TGTGCCACCAGTGATGGGGGACTAGCGGGGTACACAGATACGCAGTATTTT; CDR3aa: CATSDGGLAGYTDTQYF
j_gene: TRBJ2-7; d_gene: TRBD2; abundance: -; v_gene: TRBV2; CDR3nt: TGTGCCAGCGCGGAAGGAGCGGGAGGCAGGGAGCAGTACTTC; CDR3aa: CASAEGAGGREQYF
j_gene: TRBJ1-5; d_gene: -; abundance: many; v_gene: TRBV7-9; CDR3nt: TGTGCCAGCAGCTTATCGACACAGGCGCACCAGCATTTT; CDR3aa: CASSLSTQAHQHF
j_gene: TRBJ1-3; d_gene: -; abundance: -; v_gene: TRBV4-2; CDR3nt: TGTGCCAGCAGTGAGAGATCTGGAAACACCATATATTTT; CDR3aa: CASSERSGNTIYF
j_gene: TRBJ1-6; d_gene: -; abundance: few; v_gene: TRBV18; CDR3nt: TGTGCCAGCTCACCTCTAATGAACAGTTATAATTCACCCCTCCACTTT; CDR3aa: CASSPLMNSYNSPLHF
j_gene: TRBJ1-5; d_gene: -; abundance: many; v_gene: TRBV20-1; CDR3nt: TGCAGTGCTAGAGAATCGTCGAGAGGGCAGCCCCAGCATTTT; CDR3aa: CSARESSRGQPQHF
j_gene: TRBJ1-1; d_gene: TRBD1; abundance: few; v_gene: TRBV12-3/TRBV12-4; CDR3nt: TGTGCCAGCAGTTCCTCTGGATGGGGGGACAGGATCATGAACACTGAAGCCTTCTTT; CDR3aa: CASSSSGWGDRIMNTEAFF
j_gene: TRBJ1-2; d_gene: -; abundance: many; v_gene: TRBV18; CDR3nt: TGTGCCAGCTCACCCCAGTCAGCTGGCTATGGCTACACCTTC; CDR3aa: CASSPQSAGYGYTF
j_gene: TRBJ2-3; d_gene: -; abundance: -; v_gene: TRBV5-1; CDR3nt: TGCGCCAGCAGCACGGAGGGGACGGATACGCAGTATTTT; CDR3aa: CASSTEGTDTQYF
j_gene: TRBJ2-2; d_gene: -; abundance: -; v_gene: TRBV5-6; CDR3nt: TGTGCCAGCAGCTTGCCACCGTCCACCGGGGAGCTGTTTTTT; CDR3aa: CASSLPPSTGELFF
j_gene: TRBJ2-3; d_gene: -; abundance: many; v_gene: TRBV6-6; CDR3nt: TGTGCCAGCAGTTACTACGGCAGGGGCACAGATACGCAGTATTTT; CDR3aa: CASSYYGRGTDTQYF
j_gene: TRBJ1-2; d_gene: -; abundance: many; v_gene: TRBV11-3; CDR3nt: TGTGCCAGCAGCGAGACTGGGATGAATTATGGCTACACCTTC; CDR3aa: CASSETGMNYGYTF
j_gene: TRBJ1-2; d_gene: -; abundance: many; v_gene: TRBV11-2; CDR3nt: TGTGCCAGCAGCGCGGACATGTATGGCTACACCTTC; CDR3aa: CASSADMYGYTF